The source of this T cell receptor (beta chain) is a study of PD-1 blockade in classical Hodgkin lymphoma. General study findings and limits: TCR diversity in CD4+, not CD8+, cells rose significantly by C4D1.

The repertoire was sequenced with immunoSEQ multiplex PCR; TCRdb's copy has only in-frame clones and lacks some. The sample yields over 35,000 clones, roughly four fifths seen once. Germline loops: CDR1 KGHSH, CDR2 LQKENI. V gave up 4 bases and J gave up 6 bases, with 19 bases separating them. There are 16 residues in the CDR3. Concerning this clone itself: The antigen remains unidentified.

After autologous stem cell transplantation all patients relapsed, and prior brentuximab vedotin exposure differed between cohorts. Source: peripheral blood mononuclear cells (PBMCs), taken at baseline. The chain links TRBV18 to TRBJ1-5; TRBD1 is a possible D gene (5 bases). This receptor was taken from a human donor with classical Hodgkin lymphoma. The CDR3 DNA sequence: TGTGCCAGCTCACTCGAAAAAGCAGGGCAGGGTCAGCCCCAGCATTTT. This gives the protein CASSLEKAGQGQPQHF.